This is a list of T cell receptor beta chains from one sample in a study of T cells in Graves' hyperthyroidism and ophthalmopathy. TCRdb re-called the multiplex PCR reads through MiXCR, storing one row per CDR3 protein. The data contain more than 350,000 distinct CDR3 sequences, 12% to 15% of them singletons. Sequenced sample: blood. These receptors all stem from a woman aged 60-70 years with Graves' ophthalmopathy. Each CDR3 is given with its conserved first and last residue. The D gene is left open where the match is weak. Size tells how often a clone was seen (once, few, many) or the class of an expanded clone, and some rows leave it out.

D gene: .
V gene: TRBV10-3
J gene: TRBJ2-7
clone size: many
CDR3 protein: CAISVGKTYEQYF
CDR3 DNA: TGTGCCATCAGTGTGGGCAAGACCTACGAGCAGTACTTC

D gene: .
V gene: TRBV19
J gene: TRBJ2-1
clone size: few
CDR3 protein: CASSIDLSPYNEQFF
CDR3 DNA: TGTGCCAGTAGTATAGATCTATCACCCTACAATGAGCAGTTCTTC

D gene: .
V gene: TRBV5-1
J gene: TRBJ2-7
clone size: many
CDR3 protein: CASSLDDNYEQYF
CDR3 DNA: TGCGCCAGCAGCTTGGATGACAACTACGAGCAGTACTTC

D gene: .
V gene: TRBV19
J gene: TRBJ1-1
clone size: .
CDR3 protein: CASSINLYTEAFF
CDR3 DNA: TGTGCCAGTAGTATCAACCTTTACACTGAAGCTTTCTTT

D gene: .
V gene: TRBV28
J gene: TRBJ1-5
clone size: many
CDR3 protein: CASSPPGRGDQPQHF
CDR3 DNA: TGTGCCAGCAGTCCCCCAGGGCGGGGAGATCAGCCCCAGCATTTT

D gene: .
V gene: TRBV6-1
J gene: TRBJ2-5
clone size: .
CDR3 protein: CASSPILTRQETQYF
CDR3 DNA: TGTGCCAGCAGCCCCATCTTGACTCGCCAAGAGACCCAGTACTTC

D gene: TRBD1
V gene: TRBV28
J gene: TRBJ2-1
clone size: many
CDR3 protein: CASTTSRQGYNEQFF
CDR3 DNA: TGTGCCAGCACCACTTCGAGACAGGGGTACAATGAGCAGTTCTTC

D gene: .
V gene: TRBV28
J gene: TRBJ1-1
clone size: many
CDR3 protein: CASSAGERTEAFF
CDR3 DNA: TGTGCCAGCTCGGCAGGGGAGAGGACTGAAGCTTTCTTT

D gene: TRBD2
V gene: TRBV20-1
J gene: TRBJ2-7
clone size: .
CDR3 protein: CSASGLRGEQYF
CDR3 DNA: TGCAGTGCGTCGGGACTACGCGGCGAGCAGTACTTC

D gene: TRBD1
V gene: TRBV28
J gene: TRBJ2-7
clone size: many
CDR3 protein: CASSFQGADEQYF
CDR3 DNA: TGTGCCAGCAGTTTTCAGGGGGCGGACGAGCAGTACTTC

D gene: TRBD1
V gene: TRBV14
J gene: TRBJ1-2
clone size: once
CDR3 protein: CASSPYQGDDYGYTF
CDR3 DNA: TGTGCCAGCAGCCCGTATCAGGGGGATGACTATGGCTACACCTTC

D gene: TRBD1
V gene: TRBV5-4
J gene: TRBJ1-4
clone size: .
CDR3 protein: CASSNRQGARSEKLFF
CDR3 DNA: TGTGCCAGCAGCAACCGACAGGGGGCACGGAGTGAAAAACTGTTTTTT

D gene: .
V gene: TRBV30
J gene: TRBJ1-4
clone size: few
CDR3 protein: CAWSVPRGRNEKLFF
CDR3 DNA: TGTGCCTGGAGTGTTCCCAGGGGCCGAAATGAAAAACTGTTTTTT

D gene: .
V gene: TRBV11-2
J gene: TRBJ2-7
clone size: few
CDR3 protein: CVSSLSQRLYEQYF
CDR3 DNA: TGTGTCAGCAGCTTATCACAGAGACTCTACGAGCAGTACTTC

D gene: .
V gene: TRBV5-1
J gene: TRBJ1-4
clone size: many
CDR3 protein: CASSAERGGNEKLFF
CDR3 DNA: TGCGCCAGCAGCGCGGAGAGGGGCGGTAATGAAAAACTGTTTTTT

D gene: .
V gene: TRBV2
J gene: TRBJ2-2
clone size: .
CDR3 protein: CASSEQGNTGELFF
CDR3 DNA: TGTGCCAGCAGTGAGCAGGGGAACACCGGGGAGCTGTTTTTT

D gene: TRBD1
V gene: TRBV12-3/TRBV12-4
J gene: TRBJ2-7
clone size: many
CDR3 protein: CASSFSDRGWGRVYEQYF
CDR3 DNA: TGTGCCAGCAGTTTTTCGGACAGGGGATGGGGGCGGGTCTACGAGCAGTACTTC

D gene: .
V gene: TRBV5-1
J gene: TRBJ2-2
clone size: many
CDR3 protein: CASSPSSRYANTGELFF
CDR3 DNA: TGCGCCAGCAGCCCTTCCTCACGTTACGCGAACACCGGGGAGCTGTTTTTT